These 21 T cell receptor beta chains were all obtained from the same sample, sequenced in a study of cytomegalovirus exposure and HLA in healthy donors. PCR amplification relied on 60 Vbeta primers (plus 13 Jbeta primers). The data were produced by immunoSEQ multiplex PCR, yet TCRdb's version contains in-frame clones alone and is incomplete. The data contain roughly 200,000 clones, approximately 80% of them seen just once; the ten biggest clones take up 1.5% to 2%. Sequencing was carried out using PBMCs. These receptors all stem from a man aged 50-60 years in good health and CMV-seronegative.

This clone has a single count. The chain couples TRBV5-1 to TRBJ2-2, with TRBD2 matching over 12 bases. This CDR3 has 18 amino acids. CDR1 is SGHRS, CDR2 YFSETQ, per germline. With 4 bases clipped from V and 0 bases from J, the junction kept 7 bases outside the gene matches. The CDR3, as DNA: TGCGCCAGCAGCCCTCTTGGGACTAGCGGGTCGAACACCGGGGAGCTGTTTTTT. Translated: CASSPLGTSGSNTGELFF.

CDR3 sequence (DNA): TGCGCCAGCAGCAGGGGGTTCGACGGGGAGCTGTTTTTT. It codes for CASSRGFDGELFF. V and J are TRBV5-1 and TRBJ2-2, with TRBD1 as a possible D gene (6 bases). CDR3 length: 13 residues. CDR1 is SGHRS, CDR2 YFSETQ, per germline. Trimming took off 4 bases at V and 7 bases at J, with 11 bases between the two ends.

The rearrangement joins TRBV10-3 to TRBJ2-1; 8 bases agree with TRBD1. This CDR3 region has 15 residues. Trimming removed 2 bases from V and 5 bases from J; junction bases left unmatched: 5. The germline CDR1 and CDR2 sequences are ENHRY and SYGVKD. The CDR3 protein is CAISEVTGGNNEQFF. CDR3 nucleotides: TGTGCCATCAGTGAGGTCACAGGGGGGAACAATGAGCAGTTCTTC.

The chain carries TRBV4-2 and TRBJ2-7; 7 positions agree with TRBD1. CDR1 LGHNA and CDR2 YNFKEQ come from the germline V gene. The CDR3 is 17 amino acids. After removal of 3 bases from V and 2 bases from J, the junction contained 13 bases not matched to a gene. The CDR3 spells CASSQAEFGTATYEQYF. CDR3 DNA sequence: TGTGCCAGCAGCCAGGCCGAATTCGGGACAGCTACCTACGAGCAGTACTTC.

V and J are TRBV20-1 and TRBJ2-7; D is unresolved. The V gene lost 5 bases and the J gene lost 4 bases, with 9 bases spanning the gap. The CDR3 length is 11 residues. Per germline, CDR1 DFQATT and CDR2 SNEGSKA (reference sequence). The CDR3 spells CSAAVTYEQYF. The CDR3 DNA reads as TGCAGTGCTGCCGTGACTTACGAGCAGTACTTC.

This clone was seen a few times. The chain recombines TRBV11-3 with TRBJ2-3; 7 positions match TRBD1. With V trimmed by 5 bases and J by 1 base, 6 bases remained unmatched. Germline CDR1 reads SGHNT; CDR2 reads YENEEA. This CDR3 is 15 amino acids long. CDR3 nucleotide sequence: TGTGCCAGCAGCCTAGGGGGCGAGGGCACAGATACGCAGTATTTT. Protein product: CASSLGGEGTDTQYF.

As to this clone: In the same sample, other DNA sequences code for this CDR3. The rearrangement joins TRBV28 to TRBJ2-7; the match to TRBD1 covers 9 bases. J gave up 3 bases and V 3 bases, and 6 bases lay outside the gene matches. Germline V gene sequence: CDR1 MDHEN, CDR2 SYDVKM. The CDR3 contains 15 residues. CDR3 sequence: CASSLWGTGSYEQYF. In DNA, the CDR3 is TGTGCCAGCAGTTTGTGGGGGACAGGGAGCTACGAGCAGTACTTC.

This chain uses TRBV5-1 with TRBJ2-3, with 16 bases that match TRBD2. Germline CDR1 is SGHRS and CDR2 is YFSETQ. CDR3 length: 19 residues. V trimming: 4 bases; J trimming: 4 bases; junction bases outside the gene matches: 12. CDR3 protein: CASSGGTSGRALRSDTQYF. The CDR3 DNA reads as TGCGCCAGCAGCGGTGGGACTAGCGGGAGGGCCTTACGTTCAGATACGCAGTATTTT.

This clone has only a few counts. This sample also contains other DNA sequences that code for the same CDR3. The V call is TRBV28, the J call TRBJ2-3; unclear D gene. Trimming cost V 3 bases and J 1 base, with 8 bases left between them. Germline V lookup: CDR1 MDHEN, CDR2 SYDVKM. The CDR3 contains 14 residues. The CDR3 protein is CASSFVAGTDTQYF. CDR3 nucleotide sequence: TGTGCCAGCAGTTTCGTGGCGGGCACAGATACGCAGTATTTT.

There are a few counts of this clone. The chain joins TRBV2 to TRBJ2-7; TRBD1 agrees at 8 bases. The germline V gene encodes CDR1 SNHLY and CDR2 FYNNEI. The CDR3 is 12 amino acids. The junction had 3 bases not matched to a gene; V was cut back by 4 bases and J by 7 bases. The CDR3 spells CASSVTGGEQYF. The CDR3 DNA is TGTGCCAGCAGTGTTACAGGGGGGGAGCAGTACTTC.

The gene calls are TRBV6-1 and TRBJ2-2, with TRBD1 matching over 10 bases. This CDR3 spans 15 amino acids. Germline trimming cut 6 bases from V and 1 base from J; bases unmatched to any gene: 2. Germline V lookup: CDR1 MNHNS, CDR2 SASEGT. Written as DNA, the CDR3 is TGTGCCAGCAGGGGGGACAGGGGGAACACCGGGGAGCTGTTTTTT. The encoded protein is CASRGDRGNTGELFF.

This chain uses TRBV19 with TRBJ2-2; 9 nucleotides align to TRBD2. This CDR3 is 16 amino acids long. The germline CDR1 and CDR2 sequences are LNHDA and SQIVND (reference sequence). V lost 7 bases, J lost 0 bases, and 6 bases stayed unmatched. The DNA of the CDR3 is TGTGCCAGTACCCTTAGCGGGAGCGCGAACACCGGGGAGCTGTTTTTT. This gives the protein CASTLSGSANTGELFF. Supplemented by reference TRBV19 and TRBJ2-2, the full variable domain reads DGGITQSPKYLFRKEGQNVTLSCEQNLNHDAMYWYRQDPGQGLRLIYYSQIVNDFQKGDIAEGYSVSREKKESFPLTVTSAQKNPTAFYLCASTLSGSANTGELFFGEGSRLTVL.

The DNA of the CDR3 is TGTGCCAGCAGTTTACAGACAGGTCGTGGACAGGCTAATTCACCCCTCCACTTT. This sequence encodes CASSLQTGRGQANSPLHF. V and J are TRBV27 and TRBJ1-6; 7 positions match TRBD1. V lost 2 bases, J lost 6 bases, and 13 bases stayed unmatched. This CDR3 spans 18 amino acids. The V gene's germline CDR1 is MNHEY and CDR2 SMNVEV (reference sequence).

This clone was found a few times. The chain links TRBV30 to TRBJ2-2, with D unresolved. Germline loops: CDR1 GTSNPN, CDR2 SVGIG (reference sequence). The V end was cut by 0 bases, the J end by 1 base, with 6 bases between. The CDR3 runs to 14 residues. The CDR3 here is CAWSVLQNTGELFF. CDR3 in DNA: TGTGCCTGGAGTGTACTCCAGAACACCGGGGAGCTGTTTTTT.

V is TRBV18 and J is TRBJ2-7, with 11 bases that match TRBD2. V gave up 3 bases and J gave up 1 base; unmatched junction bases: 5. Germline V gives CDR1 KGHSH, CDR2 LQKENI. The CDR3 extends over 16 amino acids. CDR3 bases: TGTGCCAGCTCACCGGGAGGGACTAGCGGATCCTACGAGCAGTACTTC. Translation gives CASSPGGTSGSYEQYF.

The chain has TRBV2 and TRBJ2-5, with D unresolved. Germline values: CDR1 SNHLY, CDR2 FYNNEI. This CDR3 has 12 residues. V was shortened by 8 bases and J by 0 bases, with 7 bases between the two germline ends. CDR3 region: CASRVHQETQYF. In DNA, the CDR3 is TGTGCCAGCCGGGTCCACCAAGAGACCCAGTACTTC.

This chain uses TRBV27 with TRBJ1-5; the D is unclear. The CDR3 has 15 amino acids. Germline V CDR1 and CDR2: MNHEY, SMNVEV (reference sequence). Trimming took 0 bases from V and 0 from J, leaving 6 bases between them. As DNA, the CDR3 is TGTGCCAGCAGTTTATCGAGGGATAGCAATCAGCCCCAGCATTTT. As protein: CASSLSRDSNQPQHF.

This clone was observed a handful of times. The chain has TRBV7-6 and TRBJ2-5; D gene unclear. Germline V gene data show CDR1 as SGHVS and CDR2 as FNYEAQ. V lost 5 bases and J 3 bases, leaving 7 bases between the germline ends. The length of the CDR3 is 12 residues. CDR3 loop: CASSRDKETQYF. CDR3 in DNA: TGTGCCAGCAGCAGAGACAAAGAGACCCAGTACTTC.

This chain connects TRBV28 to TRBJ1-1; no clear D gene. CDR1 is MDHEN and CDR2 is SYDVKM in the germline V gene. The CDR3 covers 11 residues. With 10 bases removed from V and 7 bases from J, the gap between germline ends came to 13 bases. The CDR3 sequence is CANGPGDEAFF. The DNA for the CDR3 is TGTGCCAACGGCCCCGGAGATGAAGCTTTCTTT.

This clone was observed a few times. The DNA for the CDR3 is TGTGCCAGCAGTTATGCGACAGGGGGCATCTATGGCTACACCTTC. Translation gives CASSYATGGIYGYTF. The chain carries TRBV28 and TRBJ1-2; 10 bases agree with TRBD1. The CDR3 is 15 amino acids. Trimming at V came to 4 bases and at J to 4 bases, leaving 6 bases not matched to a gene. Germline loops: CDR1 MDHEN, CDR2 SYDVKM.

In DNA form, the CDR3 reads TGTGCCAGCAGTCCCGGACTCCGAACCCTCTACGAGCAGTACTTC. Encoded protein: CASSPGLRTLYEQYF. The rearrangement links TRBV6-5 to TRBJ2-7, with a tentative D call TRBD2 (5 bases). Germline V lookup: CDR1 MNHEY, CDR2 SVGAGI. This CDR3 has 15 amino acids. Trimming removed 5 bases at V and 3 bases at J, with 17 bases between.